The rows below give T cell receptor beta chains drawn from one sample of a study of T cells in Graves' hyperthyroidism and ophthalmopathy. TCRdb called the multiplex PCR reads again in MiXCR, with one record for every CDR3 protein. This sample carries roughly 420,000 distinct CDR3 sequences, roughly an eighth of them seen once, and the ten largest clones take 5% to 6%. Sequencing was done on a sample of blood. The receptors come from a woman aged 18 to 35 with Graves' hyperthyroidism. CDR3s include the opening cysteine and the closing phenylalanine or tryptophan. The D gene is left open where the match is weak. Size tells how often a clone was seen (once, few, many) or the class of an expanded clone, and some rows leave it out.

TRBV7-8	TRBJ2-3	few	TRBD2	TGTGCCAGCAGCTCAGGCCGAGGACTAGAACCCTTTCCGCAGTATTTT	CASSSGRGLEPFPQYF
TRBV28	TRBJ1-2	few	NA	TGTGCCAGCAGTTCCGAACCCTTAAGGGTGCGGGGCTACACCTTC	CASSSEPLRVRGYTF
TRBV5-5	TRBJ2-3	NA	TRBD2	TGTGCCAGCAGCGAGGGACTAGCGGGAGATCTAGATACGCAGTATTTT	CASSEGLAGDLDTQYF
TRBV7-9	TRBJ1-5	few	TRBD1	TGTGCCAGCAGCTTAGCACCAGGGGGCAAAACTAATCAGCCCCAGCATTTT	CASSLAPGGKTNQPQHF
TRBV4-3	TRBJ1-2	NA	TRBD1	TGCGCCAGCAGCCACGGACAGGGTGGCTACACCTTC	CASSHGQGGYTF
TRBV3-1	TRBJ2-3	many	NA	TGTGCCAGCAGCCAGGCCGGGAGCACAGATACGCAGTATTTT	CASSQAGSTDTQYF
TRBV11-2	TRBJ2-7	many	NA	TGTGCCAGCAGCCTCAGGGGAGGCAGGTACGACGAGCAGTACTTC	CASSLRGGRYDEQYF
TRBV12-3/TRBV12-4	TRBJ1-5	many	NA	TGTGCCAGCAGTTCAAACCAGGGACAGCCCCAGCATTTT	CASSSNQGQPQHF
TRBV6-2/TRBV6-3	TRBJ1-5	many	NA	TGTGCCAGCCAGGGGACGAATCAGCCCCAGCATTTT	CASQGTNQPQHF
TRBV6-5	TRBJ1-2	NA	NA	TGTGCCAGCAGTTACTCGGCAAACAGCGATTATGGCTACACCTTC	CASSYSANSDYGYTF
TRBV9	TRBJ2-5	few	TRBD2	TGTGCCAGCAACTTCGAGGGACTACAAGAGACCCAGTACTTC	CASNFEGLQETQYF
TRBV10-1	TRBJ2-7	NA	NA	TGCGCCAGCAGTGAGTCTAGCGGTGGAGCCTACGAGCAGTACTTC	CASSESSGGAYEQYF
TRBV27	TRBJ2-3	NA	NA	TGTGCCAGCAGTTTACTTTTTCGCAGCTGGGCGGACAAAACTAGCACAGATACGCAGTATTTT	CASSLLFRSWADKTSTDTQYF
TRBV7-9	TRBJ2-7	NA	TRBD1	TGTGCCAGCGAGGACAGGGGCCCCTACGAGCAGTACTTC	CASEDRGPYEQYF
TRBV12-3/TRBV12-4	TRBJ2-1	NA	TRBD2	TGTGCCAGCAGCCGCGGGACTAGCGGGAACGCTGAGCAGTTCTTC	CASSRGTSGNAEQFF
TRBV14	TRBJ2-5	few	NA	TGTGCCAGCAGCCCCCTCCAGCAAGAGACCCAGTACTTC	CASSPLQQETQYF
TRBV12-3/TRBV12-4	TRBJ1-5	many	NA	TGTGCCAGCAGTTTAGGCCCCGGGCCGTGGGACAATCAGCCCCAGCATTTT	CASSLGPGPWDNQPQHF
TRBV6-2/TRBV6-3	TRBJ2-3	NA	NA	TGTGCCAGCTCGGGTAGAGGGTCCGGAGATACGCAGTATTTT	CASSGRGSGDTQYF
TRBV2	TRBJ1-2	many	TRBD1	TGTGCCAGCAATTTAGACAGGGAGGGTGGCTACACCTTC	CASNLDREGGYTF
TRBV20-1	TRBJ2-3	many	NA	TGCAGTGCTAGAGGTGCAGTCGATATAATCACAGATACGCAGTATTTT	CSARGAVDIITDTQYF
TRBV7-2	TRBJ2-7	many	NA	TGTGCCAGCAGCCCTCAATCAGGCACCTACGAGCAGTACTTC	CASSPQSGTYEQYF
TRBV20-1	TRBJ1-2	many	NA	TGCAGTGCTAGAGATTGGCTGGGAGAGACGAGCTACACCTTC	CSARDWLGETSYTF
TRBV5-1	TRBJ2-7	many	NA	TGCGCCAGCAGCTTGGCTATTGTTGGCAGCAGCGAGCAGTACTTC	CASSLAIVGSSEQYF
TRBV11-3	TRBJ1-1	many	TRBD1	TGTGCCAGCAGCCCCCCGACAGGGATCCTCTGCTTGGCTTTCTTT	CASSPPTGILCLAFF
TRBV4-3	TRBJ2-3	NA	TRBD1	TGCGCCAGCAGCCAAGATTGGGACAGCTCCCAGGCTTATACGCAGTATTTT	CASSQDWDSSQAYTQYF
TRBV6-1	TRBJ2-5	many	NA	TGTGCCAGCACCCAGTCCGAGACCCAGTACTTC	CASTQSETQYF
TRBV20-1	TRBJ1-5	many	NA	TGCAGTGCAATGGCGGGGAGCAATCAGCCCCAGCATTTT	CSAMAGSNQPQHF
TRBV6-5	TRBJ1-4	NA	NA	TGTGCCAGCAGTTGGGGGCGGCCTAGGGAAAAACTGTTTTTT	CASSWGRPREKLFF
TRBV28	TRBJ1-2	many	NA	TGTGCCAGCAGTTGGGGCAGGGGACACTATGGCTACACCTTC	CASSWGRGHYGYTF
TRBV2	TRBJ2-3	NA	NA	TGTGCCAGCACAGAAACGCAGTATTTT	CASTETQYF
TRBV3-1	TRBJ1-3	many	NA	TGTGCCAGCAGCCGGCCGGGACGGAGAAACACCATATATTTT	CASSRPGRRNTIYF
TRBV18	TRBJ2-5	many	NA	TGTGCCAGCTCACTGGCAGTCCAAGAGACCCAGTACTTC	CASSLAVQETQYF
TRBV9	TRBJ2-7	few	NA	TGTGCCAGCAGCGTCGCAGCTTTAGCCTACGAGCAGTACTTC	CASSVAALAYEQYF
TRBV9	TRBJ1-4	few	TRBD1	TGTGCCAGCAGCGGTACAGGGGGCGCCGATGAAAAACTGTTTTTT	CASSGTGGADEKLFF
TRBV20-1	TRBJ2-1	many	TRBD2	TGCAGTGCTACCGGGACTAGGGGTTTCGGAGGGGCCAATGAGCAGTTCTTC	CSATGTRGFGGANEQFF
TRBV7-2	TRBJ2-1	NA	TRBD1	TGTGCCAGCAGCCCCCCGGGACAGGGGGTTAACAATGAGCAGTTCTTC	CASSPPGQGVNNEQFF
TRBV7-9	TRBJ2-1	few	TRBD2	TGTGCCAGCAGCCTTAGCGGTAGCGGGAGTCATCATGAGCAGTTCTTC	CASSLSGSGSHHEQFF
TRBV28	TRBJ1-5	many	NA	TGTGCCAGCAGCCGTAATCTAGGGAGTGGCAATCAGCCCCAGCATTTT	CASSRNLGSGNQPQHF
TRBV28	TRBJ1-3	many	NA	TGTGCCAGCGGGTCCCCCACCCCTGGAAACACCATATATTTT	CASGSPTPGNTIYF